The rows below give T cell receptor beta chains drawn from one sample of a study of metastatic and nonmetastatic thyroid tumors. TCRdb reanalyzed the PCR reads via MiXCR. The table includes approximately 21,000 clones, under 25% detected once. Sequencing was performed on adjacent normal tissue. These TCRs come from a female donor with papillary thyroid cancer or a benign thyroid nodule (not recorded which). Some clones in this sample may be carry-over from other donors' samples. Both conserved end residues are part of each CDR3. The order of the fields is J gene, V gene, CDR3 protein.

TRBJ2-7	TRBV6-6	CASSYSSGIYEQYF
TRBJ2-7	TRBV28	CASSRTGEGAYEQYF
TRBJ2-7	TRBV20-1	CSASRGTGSNDEQYF
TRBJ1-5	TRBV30	CAWKAGAANQPQHF
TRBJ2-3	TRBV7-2	CASSAWVTKNSF
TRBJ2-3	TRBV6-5	CASSYSGQITDTQYF
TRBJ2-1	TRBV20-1	CSARAGAGLGSEQFF
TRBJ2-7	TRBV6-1	CASSPQVWEAYEQYF
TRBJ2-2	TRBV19	CASSIYGFLGGELFF
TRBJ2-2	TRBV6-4	CASSIRQTTGELFF
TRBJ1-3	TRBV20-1	CSAAGYSGNTIYF
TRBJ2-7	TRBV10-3	CAIGGGSYEQYF
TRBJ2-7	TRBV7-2	CASSPLGTVSNEQYF
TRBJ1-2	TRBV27	CASSSFGGPYGYTF
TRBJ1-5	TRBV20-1	CSARDHRGSNQPQHF
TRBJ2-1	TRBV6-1	CASSRTEPTYNEQFF
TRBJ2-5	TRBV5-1	CASSLGLAGGGYQETQYF
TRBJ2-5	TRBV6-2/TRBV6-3	CASSKSDRRWTQYF
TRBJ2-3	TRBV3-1	CASSQEAGVTDTQYF
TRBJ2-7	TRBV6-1	CASTEASYEQYF
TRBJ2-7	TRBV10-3	CAISGIDGIQTYEQYF
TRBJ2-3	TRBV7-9	CASSFEGGTDTQYF
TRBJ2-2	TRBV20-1	CSARVGPTGELFF
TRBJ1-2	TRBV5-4	CASSLDSNYGYTF
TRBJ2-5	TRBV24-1	CATSDSGTGGYETQYF
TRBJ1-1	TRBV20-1	CSAGDLQGPNTEAFF
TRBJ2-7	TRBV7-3	CASSSDGSSYEQYF
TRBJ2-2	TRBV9	CASSVATTGELFF
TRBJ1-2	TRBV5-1	CASSLAGPRGYTF
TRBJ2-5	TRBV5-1	CASSRIAQETQYF
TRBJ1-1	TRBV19	CASSTEVRTEAFF
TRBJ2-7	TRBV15	CATSREPLGTVYSYEQYF
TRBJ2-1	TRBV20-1	CSARDWGLAGPPEQFF
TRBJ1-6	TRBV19	CASSLMGYNSPLHF
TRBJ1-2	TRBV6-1	CASSSYSGERVGYTF
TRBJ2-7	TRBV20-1	CSASRRQTYEQYF
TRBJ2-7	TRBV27	CASSFSHTGIVSYEQYF
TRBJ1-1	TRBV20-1	CSARQGGPNTEAFF
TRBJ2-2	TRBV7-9	CASSYGVAGELFF
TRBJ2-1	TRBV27	CASRPPGTGFEQFF
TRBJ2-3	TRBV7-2	CASSSSRVTDTQYF
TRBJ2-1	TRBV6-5	CASSYPGRTGGREQFF
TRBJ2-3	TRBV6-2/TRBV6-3	CASSYSRIIGNTQYF
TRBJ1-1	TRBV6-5	CASRYRQGTNTEAFF
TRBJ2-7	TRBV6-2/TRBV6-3	CASSSLARGYEQYF
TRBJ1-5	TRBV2	CASSEGYQPQHF
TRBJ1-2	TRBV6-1	CASSPGPNYGYTF
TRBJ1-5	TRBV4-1	CASSQTDRNSNQPQHF
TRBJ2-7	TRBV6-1	CSSSLAGPTAGKQYF